The rows below give T cell receptor beta chains drawn from one sample of a study of T-cell memory formation after mild COVID-19. Using its own MiXCR run on the 5' RACE reads, TCRdb lists one record per CDR3 protein. The table lists fewer than 15,000 distinct CDR3 sequences, 20% to 25% of them singletons. Material: PBMCs or a T cell subset sorted from them (not recorded which). Receptors originate from a young man who had mild COVID-19 (a few samples of this study predate the infection). Cell type and time point are not known. The CDR3 runs from the conserved cysteine through the conserved F or W. D genes are given only for firm matches. Some rows mark clone size as missing; the rest say once, few, many or name a class of expanded clone.

TRBJ2-7	TRBD2	TRBV27	many	CASASGGSYEQYF	TGTGCCAGCGCCTCGGGGGGAAGTTACGAGCAGTACTTC
TRBJ1-1	.	TRBV27	.	CASSTSGREAFF	TGTGCCAGCAGTACATCGGGACGAGAAGCTTTCTTT
TRBJ2-3	.	TRBV5-1	.	CASRSDSTDTQYF	TGCGCCAGCAGGTCGGACAGCACAGATACGCAGTATTTT
TRBJ1-5	.	TRBV5-1	many	CASSLEGSNQPQHF	TGCGCCAGCAGCCTCGAAGGTAGCAATCAGCCCCAGCATTTT
TRBJ2-7	.	TRBV7-9	few	CASSLFGGIGGNPYEQYF	TGTGCCAGCAGCTTATTCGGAGGGATCGGGGGTAACCCCTACGAGCAGTACTTC
TRBJ2-7	TRBD1	TRBV7-2	.	CASSLAQGIYEQYF	TGTGCCAGCAGCTTAGCACAGGGGATTTACGAGCAGTACTTC
TRBJ1-2	TRBD1	TRBV7-9	many	CASSYGQGGDGYTF	TGTGCCAGCAGCTACGGACAGGGGGGAGATGGCTACACCTTC
TRBJ2-5	TRBD2	TRBV5-6	many	CASTRLAGGRETQYF	TGTGCCAGCACCCGACTAGCGGGGGGGAGAGAGACCCAGTACTTC
TRBJ2-1	TRBD1	TRBV19	many	CASSPRGQGIREQFF	TGTGCCAGTAGTCCCCGGGGACAGGGTATCCGTGAGCAGTTCTTC
TRBJ2-2	.	TRBV7-3	many	CASSSRGARELFF	TGTGCCAGCAGCTCGAGGGGGGCGAGGGAGCTGTTTTTT
TRBJ1-2	.	TRBV5-1	few	CASSLGEHSYTF	TGCGCCAGCAGCTTAGGTGAACATAGCTACACCTTC
TRBJ2-5	.	TRBV14	few	CASSRRWAPGFETQYF	TGTGCCAGCAGCCGGCGCTGGGCCCCAGGATTTGAGACCCAGTACTTC
TRBJ2-2	.	TRBV28	many	CASSLEGGITGELFF	TGTGCCAGCAGTTTAGAGGGGGGAATCACCGGGGAGCTGTTTTTT
TRBJ1-2	TRBD1	TRBV7-8	.	CASSSEGQNYGYTF	TGTGCCAGCAGCTCAGAGGGACAGAACTATGGCTACACCTTC
TRBJ2-1	TRBD1	TRBV7-8	many	CASSLGPGQGIWNEQFF	TGTGCCAGCAGCTTAGGACCGGGACAGGGAATATGGAATGAGCAGTTCTTC
TRBJ2-2	.	TRBV18	few	CASSPGTGTGELFF	TGTGCCAGCTCACCTGGGACGGGCACCGGGGAGCTGTTTTTT
TRBJ1-2	.	TRBV7-8	many	CASSFSNPGTYGYTF	TGTGCCAGCAGCTTTAGCAACCCAGGGACTTATGGCTACACCTTC
TRBJ2-2	TRBD1	TRBV5-1	many	CASSSGGRELFF	TGCGCCAGCAGCTCAGGGGGCAGGGAGCTGTTTTTT
TRBJ1-5	.	TRBV10-3	many	CAIGGGQPQHF	TGTGCCATCGGGGGGGGCCAGCCCCAGCATTTT
TRBJ1-2	TRBD1	TRBV4-3	many	CASSQDLGQGSYGYTF	TGCGCCAGCAGCCAAGATCTCGGACAGGGGAGCTATGGCTACACCTTC
TRBJ1-5	TRBD1	TRBV15	.	CATSRGQGGSQPQHF	TGTGCCACCAGCAGGGGACAGGGAGGCAGTCAGCCCCAGCATTTT
TRBJ2-1	TRBD1	TRBV5-1	once	CASSQTGGHEQFF	TGCGCCAGCAGCCAAACAGGGGGTCATGAGCAGTTCTTC
TRBJ1-4	.	TRBV29-1	many	CSLGPEKLFF	TGCAGCTTAGGACCTGAAAAACTGTTTTTT
TRBJ1-1	TRBD1	TRBV7-2	.	CASSVAGQLNTEAFF	TGTGCCAGCAGCGTCGCGGGACAGCTTAACACTGAAGCTTTCTTT
TRBJ1-6	.	TRBV7-9	many	CASSARRPGLRSPLHF	TGTGCCAGCAGCGCAAGACGACCGGGGTTGCGTTCACCCCTCCACTTT
TRBJ1-1	TRBD1	TRBV9	many	CASSPRDRLNTEAFF	TGTGCCAGCAGCCCCCGGGACAGGCTTAACACTGAAGCTTTCTTT
TRBJ2-1	TRBD2	TRBV7-9	.	CASSPGTSGRSSYNEQFF	TGTGCCAGCAGCCCCGGGACTAGCGGGAGGAGCTCCTACAATGAGCAGTTCTTC
TRBJ1-1	.	TRBV4-2	many	CASSQDWVNTEAFF	TGTGCCAGCAGCCAAGATTGGGTGAACACTGAAGCTTTCTTT
TRBJ2-7	TRBD2	TRBV20-1	medium-sized	CSASTSGGAGFNEQYF	TGCAGTGCTTCGACTAGCGGGGGGGCCGGTTTTAACGAGCAGTACTTC